This T cell receptor beta chain emerged from a study of blood T cell repertoires in COVID-19. Generated by immunoSEQ multiplex PCR, the TCRdb table keeps only in-frame clones and is missing some. Among a few hundred thousand clones listed, 85% to 90% were seen once. Germline CDR1 and CDR2: WNHNN and SYGVQD (reference sequence). There are 18 residues in the CDR3. J lost 9 bases, V lost 8 bases, and 20 bases had no gene match. This clone was found once. The clonotype comes from a young man who had recovered from COVID-19. Sequencing input: PBMCs or T cells enriched from blood (not recorded which). V and J are TRBV10-1 and TRBJ2-1; 12 positions match TRBD2. CDR3 sequence reads: CASRASSLAGGDNGEQFF. DNA of the CDR3: TGCGCCAGCCGGGCCTCTTCACTAGCGGGAGGAGATAATGGTGAGCAGTTCTTC.